This section outlines one TCR beta chain sequence together with its context. Its antigen is unknown. The entry originates in a study of siplizumab effects on memory and regulatory T cells. Study-level findings and limits: The alloresponse seemed to draw substantially on naive T cells, which appeared more diverse than memory cells. Alloreactive sequences traceable to unstimulated CD4+ memory cells were significantly reduced by siplizumab. Proliferating siplizumab-culture Tregs lacked confirmation of suppressive function.

The CDR3 runs to 16 residues. Germline CDR1 reads MGHRA; CDR2 reads YSYEKL. The germline V and J ends were trimmed by 0 bases and 7 bases, with 13 bases remaining between them. About 100,000 TCR templates underwent assay in each sample. TCRdb's copy holds only in-frame clones and misses some; the assay was immunoSEQ multiplex PCR. The data contain fewer than 130,000 clones, 92% of them singletons. The source of this sequence is a human donor in good health. The chain links TRBV4-1 to TRBJ1-6, with D perhaps TRBD1 (5 bases). Input material: CD4+ T cells sorted from blood. CDR3 DNA sequence: TGCGCCAGCAGCCAAGATACAGGCAGAGTAAATTCACCCCTCCACTTT. It codes for CASSQDTGRVNSPLHF.